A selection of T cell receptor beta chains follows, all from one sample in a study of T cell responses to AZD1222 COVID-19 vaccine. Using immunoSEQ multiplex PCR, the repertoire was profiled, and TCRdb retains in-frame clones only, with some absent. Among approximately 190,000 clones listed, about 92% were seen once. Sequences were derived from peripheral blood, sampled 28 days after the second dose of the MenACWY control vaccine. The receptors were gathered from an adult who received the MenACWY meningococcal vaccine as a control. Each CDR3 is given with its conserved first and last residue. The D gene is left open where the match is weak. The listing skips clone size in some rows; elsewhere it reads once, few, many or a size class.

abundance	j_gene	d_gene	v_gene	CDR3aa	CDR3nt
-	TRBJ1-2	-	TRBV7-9	CASSLAGSPDGYTF	TGTGCCAGCAGCTTAGCGGGGTCCCCAGACGGCTACACCTTC
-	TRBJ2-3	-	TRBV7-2	CASSFGGRRDTQYF	TGTGCCAGCAGCTTTGGAGGCCGGCGAGATACGCAGTATTTT
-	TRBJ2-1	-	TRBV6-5	CASSYSSQGINEQFF	TGTGCCAGCAGTTACAGTTCCCAGGGTATCAATGAGCAGTTCTTC
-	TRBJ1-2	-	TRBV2	CASSFISGADGYTF	TGTGCCAGCAGTTTCATCTCGGGGGCGGATGGCTACACCTTC
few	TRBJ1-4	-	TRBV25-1	CASSERSLMGTNEKLFF	TGTGCCAGCAGTGAACGTTCGCTAATGGGGACTAATGAAAAACTGTTTTTT
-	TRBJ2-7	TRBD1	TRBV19	CASSIKWDRVHEQYF	TGTGCCAGTAGTATTAAGTGGGACAGGGTTCACGAGCAGTACTTC
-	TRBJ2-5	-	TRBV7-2	CASRPQGRGQTQYF	TGTGCCAGCAGACCCCAGGGTCGCGGGCAGACCCAGTACTTC
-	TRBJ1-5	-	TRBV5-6	CASSLGGASQPQHF	TGTGCCAGCAGCTTGGGGGGGGCTAGTCAGCCCCAGCATTTT
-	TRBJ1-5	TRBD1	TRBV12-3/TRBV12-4	CASSDRGAPPQHF	TGTGCCAGCAGTGACAGGGGTGCTCCCCCCCAGCATTTT
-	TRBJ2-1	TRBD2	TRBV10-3	CASQGLAGGNEQFF	TGTGCCAGCCAGGGACTAGCGGGAGGCAATGAGCAGTTCTTC
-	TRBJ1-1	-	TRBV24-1	CATSDLGAGVADTEAFF	TGTGCCACCAGTGATTTAGGCGCAGGGGTGGCGGACACTGAAGCTTTCTTT
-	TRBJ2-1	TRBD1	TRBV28	CASRLQGNEQFF	TGTGCCAGCCGTCTACAGGGGAATGAGCAGTTCTTC
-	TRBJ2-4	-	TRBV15	CATSSPGALAKNIQYF	TGTGCCACCAGCAGTCCGGGAGCCTTAGCCAAAAACATTCAGTACTTC
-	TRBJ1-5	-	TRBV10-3	CAISESPGVGQPQHF	TGTGCCATCAGTGAGTCCCCAGGGGTCGGGCAGCCCCAGCATTTT
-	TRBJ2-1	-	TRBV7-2	CASSLEKGLLQFF	TGTGCCAGCAGCTTAGAAAAGGGGCTACTGCAGTTCTTC
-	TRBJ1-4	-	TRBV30	CAWSGRGLRSEKLFF	TGTGCCTGGAGTGGACGAGGGTTGCGTAGTGAAAAACTGTTTTTT
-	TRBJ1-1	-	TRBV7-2	CASSRLFGTEAFF	TGTGCCAGCAGCCGCCTCTTTGGCACTGAAGCTTTCTTT
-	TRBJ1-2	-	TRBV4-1	CASSPDGAGGYTF	TGCGCCAGCAGCCCGGACGGCGCGGGGGGCTACACCTTC
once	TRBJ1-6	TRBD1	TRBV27	CASSSTGGTNSPLHF	TGTGCCAGCAGTTCCACAGGGGGTACTAATTCACCCCTCCACTTT
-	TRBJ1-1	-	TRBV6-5	CASRTMMGRAAFF	TGTGCCAGCAGGACCATGATGGGTAGGGCTGCTTTCTTT
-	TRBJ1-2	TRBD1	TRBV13	CASSLRQGRGYGYTF	TGTGCCAGCAGCTTGCGACAGGGACGGGGCTATGGCTACACCTTC
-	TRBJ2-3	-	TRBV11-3	CASSLTQYF	TGTGCCAGCAGCCTTACGCAGTATTTT
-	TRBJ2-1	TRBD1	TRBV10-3	CAISGRVRDSLSYNEQFF	TGTGCCATCAGTGGAAGGGTTAGGGACAGCCTTTCCTACAATGAGCAGTTCTTC
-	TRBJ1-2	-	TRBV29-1	CSVDGMGGYTF	TGCAGCGTGGACGGGATGGGGGGCTACACCTTC
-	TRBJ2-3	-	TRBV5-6	CASSGVLGPPRTDTQYF	TGTGCCAGCAGCGGGGTATTGGGTCCCCCTCGCACAGATACGCAGTATTTT
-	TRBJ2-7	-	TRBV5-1	CASSLDTGASYEQYF	TGCGCCAGCAGCTTGGACACGGGGGCTTCCTACGAGCAGTACTTC
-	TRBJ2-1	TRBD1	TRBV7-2	CASSFPGQYNEQFF	TGTGCCAGCAGCTTCCCGGGACAGTACAATGAGCAGTTCTTC
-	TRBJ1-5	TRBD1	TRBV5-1	CASSLGADRGQPQHF	TGCGCCAGCAGCTTGGGCGCTGACAGGGGTCAGCCCCAGCATTTT
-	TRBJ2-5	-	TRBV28	CASSLWYTLGRVQETQYF	TGTGCCAGCAGTTTATGGTACACTCTAGGGCGGGTACAAGAGACCCAGTACTTC
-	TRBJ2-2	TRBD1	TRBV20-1	CSASWTGVRTGELFF	TGCAGTGCTAGTTGGACAGGGGTCCGCACCGGGGAGCTGTTTTTT
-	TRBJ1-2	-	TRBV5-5	CASSFSLGPFSYGYTF	TGTGCCAGCAGCTTCTCCCTGGGACCTTTCTCTTATGGCTACACCTTC
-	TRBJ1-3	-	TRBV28	CASSSRTGGNTIYF	TGTGCCAGCAGCTCCCGGACTGGGGGGAACACCATATATTTT
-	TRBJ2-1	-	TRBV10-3	CAIGWRDNEQFF	TGTGCCATCGGCTGGCGGGACAATGAGCAGTTCTTC
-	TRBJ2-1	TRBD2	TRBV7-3	CASSRQGLGSNEQFF	TGTGCCAGCAGCCGCCAGGGACTAGGGAGTAATGAGCAGTTCTTC
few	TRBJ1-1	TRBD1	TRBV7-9	CASSLGTGIEEAFF	TGTGCCAGCAGCTTGGGGACAGGGATCGAGGAAGCTTTCTTT
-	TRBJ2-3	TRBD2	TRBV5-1	CASSLGTSGRITDTQYF	TGCGCCAGCAGCTTGGGGACTAGCGGGAGGATAACAGATACGCAGTATTTT
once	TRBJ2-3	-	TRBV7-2	CASSSSTDTQYF	TGTGCCAGCAGCTCTAGCACAGATACGCAGTATTTT
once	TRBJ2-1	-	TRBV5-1	CASSLIGPREQFF	TGCGCCAGCAGCTTGATTGGGCCGAGGGAGCAGTTCTTC
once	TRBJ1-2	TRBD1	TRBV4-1	CASSQPGQGAGYTF	TGCGCCAGCAGCCAACCCGGACAGGGGGCTGGCTACACCTTC
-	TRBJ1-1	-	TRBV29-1	CSVDNFPAGVQAFF	TGCAGCGTTGATAACTTCCCGGCGGGGGTACAAGCTTTCTTT
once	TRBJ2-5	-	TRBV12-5	CASAALGQGLGTQYF	TGTGCTAGTGCCGCTCTTGGGCAGGGCCTGGGGACCCAGTACTTC